This TCR beta chain was found in a study of blood T cell repertoires in COVID-19. Turning to the study itself: T cells, B-cell-depleted T cells, or PBMCs supplied cDNA or gDNA.

Germline V gives CDR1 SGHVS, CDR2 FNYEAQ. Trimming removed 5 bases from V and 7 bases from J; junction bases left unmatched: 7. The CDR3 loop spans 15 amino acids. Assay used: immunoSEQ multiplex PCR; TCRdb lists only in-frame clones, some missing. The data show approximately 35,000 clones, with about 90% seen just once and approximately 9.6% held by the top ten. Sequenced input: peripheral blood. The TCR comes from a human donor with active COVID-19. The donor label of this sample is uncertain. The chain couples TRBV7-6 to TRBJ1-4, with 10 bases aligning to TRBD1. CDR3 protein: CASSPGTGDREKLFF. CDR3 coding DNA: TGTGCCAGCAGCCCCGGGACAGGGGACCGTGAAAAACTGTTTTTT.